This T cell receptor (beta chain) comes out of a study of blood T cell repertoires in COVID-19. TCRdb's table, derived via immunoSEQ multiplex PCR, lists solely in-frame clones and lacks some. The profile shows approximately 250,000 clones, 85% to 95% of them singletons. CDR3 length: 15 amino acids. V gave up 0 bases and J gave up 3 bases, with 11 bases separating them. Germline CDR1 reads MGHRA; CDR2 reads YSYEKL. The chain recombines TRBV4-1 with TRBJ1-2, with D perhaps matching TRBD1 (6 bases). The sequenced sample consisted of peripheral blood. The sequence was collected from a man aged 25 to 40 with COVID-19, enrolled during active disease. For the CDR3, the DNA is TGCGCCAGCAGCCAAGAGACAGGACGAGACTATGGCTACACCTTC. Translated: CASSQETGRDYGYTF.